This TCR beta chain was profiled in a study of blood T cell repertoires in COVID-19. The overall study: The origin of the acute and convalescent COVID-19 samples was the United States, Italy and Spain. PBMCs, B-cell-depleted T cells, or T cells provided the cDNA or gDNA that made up the material.

This CDR3 contains 17 residues. CDR1 and CDR2 (germline): SGDLS, YYNGEE. The ends lost 3 bases at V and 0 bases at J; junction bases unmatched: 6. In the original analysis: Estimates of nucleated cell counts were drawn from the amplification of reference gene primers. Libraries were prepared by immunoSEQ multiplex PCR; TCRdb keeps only in-frame clonotypes and omits some of them. V, J and clone size are taken as reported in that table, and D and trimming were inferred from the DNA itself. Here the sample spans roughly 150,000 clones, 82% being singletons. The clonotype originates from a human donor with acute or convalescent COVID-19. The donor label of this sample is uncertain. The V call is TRBV9, the J call TRBJ2-1, with 10 bases fitting TRBD2. Sequencing was carried out using peripheral blood. CDR3 sequence reads: CASSASGGGSSYNEQFF. The CDR3 bases are TGTGCCAGCAGCGCCAGCGGGGGGGGTAGCTCCTACAATGAGCAGTTCTTC.